The 2 T cell receptor beta chains reported below all come from one sample, sequenced in a study of response to subunit inactivated influenza vaccine. A single record per CDR3 protein comes from TCRdb applying MiXCR to the RT-PCR reads. The sample lists around 470,000 distinct CDR3 sequences; less than 7.5% were seen once. Specimen: PBMCs from blood, collected 23 months after vaccination. Receptors were obtained from a man between 50 and 69 years old who received an inactivated influenza vaccine.

This clonotype has only a few counts. The CDR3 spells CSAPGAGSIVHEQFF. DNA of the CDR3: TGCAGTGCTCCCGGGGCGGGATCTATCGTCCATGAGCAGTTCTTC. This rearrangement joins TRBV20-1 to TRBJ2-1, with a weak D call TRBD2 (6 bases). The CDR3 length is 15 residues. The V gene lost 5 bases and the J gene lost 8 bases, with 22 bases spanning the gap. Germline CDR1 DFQATT, CDR2 SNEGSKA (reference sequence).

This chain joins TRBV6-1 and TRBJ2-7, with D possibly matching TRBD1 (6 bases). V was cut by 6 bases and J by 5 bases, with 20 bases left in between. The CDR3 sequence is 15 residues long. CDR1 MNHNS and CDR2 SASEGT come from the germline V gene. The CDR3 DNA follows: TGTGCCAGCAGCTTGACACCCGGGACATGGAACGAGCAGTACTTC. It translates to CASSLTPGTWNEQYF.